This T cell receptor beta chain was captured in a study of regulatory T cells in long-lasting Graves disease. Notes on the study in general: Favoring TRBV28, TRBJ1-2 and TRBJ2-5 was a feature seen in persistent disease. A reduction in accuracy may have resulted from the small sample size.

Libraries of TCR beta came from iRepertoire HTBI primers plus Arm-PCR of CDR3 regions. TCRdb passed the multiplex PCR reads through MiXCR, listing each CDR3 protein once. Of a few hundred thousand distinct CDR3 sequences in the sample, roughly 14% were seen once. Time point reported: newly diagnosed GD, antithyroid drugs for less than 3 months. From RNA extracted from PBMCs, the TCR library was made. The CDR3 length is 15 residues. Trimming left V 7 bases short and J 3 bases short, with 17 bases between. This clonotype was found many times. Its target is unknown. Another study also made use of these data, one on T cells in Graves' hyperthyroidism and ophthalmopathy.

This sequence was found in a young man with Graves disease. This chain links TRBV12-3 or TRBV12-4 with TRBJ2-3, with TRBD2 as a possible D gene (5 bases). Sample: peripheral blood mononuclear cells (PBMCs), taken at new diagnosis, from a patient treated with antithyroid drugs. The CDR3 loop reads CASNPQDRGTDTQYF. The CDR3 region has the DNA TGTGCCAGCAACCCTCAGGATAGAGGGACAGATACGCAGTATTTT.